A selection of T cell receptor beta chains follows, all from one sample in a study of CD8 T cells in ankylosing spondylitis. TCRdb reprocessed the 5' RACE reads via MiXCR and lists one record per CDR3 protein. This table has about 190,000 distinct CDR3 sequences, under 15% appearing once. Source material: blood, either unsorted or a sorted T cell fraction (not recorded which). The receptors come from a female donor with ankylosing spondylitis or in good health (not recorded which). CDR3s include the opening cysteine and the closing phenylalanine or tryptophan. Fields, in order: D gene, V gene, J gene, clone size, CDR3 protein, CDR3 DNA. The D gene is left open where the match is weak. Clone size appears in some rows only: once, few, many, or a class for an expanded clone.

>TRBD1|TRBV6-5|TRBJ1-3|many
CASSYSRDSGNTIYF
TGTGCCAGCAGTTACTCGCGGGACAGTGGAAACACCATATATTTT
>TRBD1|TRBV20-1|TRBJ1-1|many
CSASPDRATEAFF
TGCAGTGCTAGTCCAGACAGGGCCACTGAAGCTTTCTTT
>.|TRBV29-1|TRBJ1-2|many
CSVEEWAPNNGYTF
TGCAGCGTTGAAGAATGGGCGCCCAACAATGGCTACACCTTC
>.|TRBV28|TRBJ1-2|.
CASSSGGYTF
TGTGCCAGCAGTTCCGGGGGCTACACCTTC
>.|TRBV20-1|TRBJ1-1|many
CSAEETLNTEAFF
TGCAGTGCCGAAGAGACGTTAAACACTGAAGCTTTCTTT
>.|TRBV3-1|TRBJ2-7|.
CASSQGTWARYEQYF
TGTGCCAGCAGCCAAGGTACATGGGCCAGATACGAGCAGTACTTC
>TRBD2|TRBV30|TRBJ2-1|.
CAWSSGRAYNEQFF
TGTGCCTGGAGCAGCGGGAGGGCCTACAATGAGCAGTTCTTC
>TRBD1|TRBV15|TRBJ2-7|many
CATSPRQGAYEQYF
TGTGCCACCAGCCCCCGACAGGGAGCCTACGAGCAGTACTTC
>TRBD2|TRBV11-1|TRBJ2-1|few
CASRMGLAVGSSYNEQFF
TGTGCCAGCAGAATGGGACTAGCGGTCGGGAGCTCCTACAATGAGCAGTTCTTC
>TRBD1|TRBV15|TRBJ1-1|few
CATAGARGTGVPTEAFF
TGTGCCACCGCCGGAGCTCGGGGGACAGGGGTCCCCACTGAAGCTTTCTTT
>TRBD1|TRBV7-2|TRBJ2-7|.
CASSPPGGLLYEQYF
TGTGCCAGCAGCCCTCCAGGGGGCCTTCTCTACGAGCAGTACTTC
>.|TRBV30|TRBJ1-1|.
CAWSVRRLNTEAFF
TGTGCCTGGAGTGTACGCCGGTTGAACACTGAAGCTTTCTTT
>.|TRBV27|TRBJ1-2|many
CASSLSAGSYGYTF
TGTGCCAGCAGTTTATCGGCCGGGAGCTATGGCTACACCTTC
>TRBD1|TRBV11-2|TRBJ1-1|many
CASGIQGGDVGAFF
TGTGCCAGCGGGATACAGGGGGGCGATGTAGGAGCTTTCTTT
>.|TRBV6-6|TRBJ2-2|.
CASSYQGGGELFF
TGTGCCAGCAGTTACCAGGGCGGCGGGGAGCTGTTTTTT
>TRBD1|TRBV11-2|TRBJ2-1|.
CASRGDSLMVNEQFF
TGTGCCAGCAGGGGGGACAGTCTTATGGTCAATGAGCAGTTCTTC
>TRBD2|TRBV27|TRBJ2-1|few
CASRLPLPGLAGAGEQFF
TGTGCCAGCAGACTACCTCTGCCGGGACTAGCGGGAGCGGGTGAGCAGTTCTTC
>.|TRBV12-3/TRBV12-4|TRBJ2-1|.
CASSIRTGPLSYNEQFF
TGTGCCAGCAGTATCCGAACAGGGCCCCTCTCCTACAATGAGCAGTTCTTC
>.|TRBV7-9|TRBJ2-2|.
CASSLGGFANTGELFF
TGTGCCAGCAGCTTGGGGGGCTTCGCGAACACCGGGGAGCTGTTTTTT
>.|TRBV29-1|TRBJ2-1|.
CSVEYNEQFF
TGCAGCGTTGAATACAATGAGCAGTTCTTC
>TRBD2|TRBV20-1|TRBJ2-7|many
CSARSLAGQNSYEQYF
TGCAGTGCTAGATCGCTAGCGGGGCAAAACTCCTACGAGCAGTACTTC
>.|TRBV5-1|TRBJ1-1|many
CASKQDTGPTEAFF
TGCGCCAGCAAGCAGGACACGGGTCCCACTGAAGCTTTCTTT
>.|TRBV12-3/TRBV12-4|TRBJ1-1|many
CASSFQLNTEAFF
TGTGCCAGCAGTTTTCAGTTGAACACTGAAGCTTTCTTT
>.|TRBV7-9|TRBJ2-3|.
CASSAGQTQDTQYF
TGTGCCAGCAGCGCAGGACAGACCCAAGATACGCAGTATTTT
>.|TRBV6-1|TRBJ1-1|many
CASSDRGRVNTEAFF
TGTGCCAGCAGTGATCGGGGGAGAGTGAACACTGAAGCTTTCTTT
>.|TRBV29-1|TRBJ1-1|.
CSARGSAGDAEAFF
TGCAGCGCTAGAGGGTCGGCGGGGGACGCTGAAGCTTTCTTT
>.|TRBV9|TRBJ1-6|many
CASSLGGIGSPLHF
TGTGCCAGCTCCCTCGGCGGGATTGGTTCACCCCTCCACTTT
>TRBD1|TRBV5-4|TRBJ1-4|.
CASRAGGVDEKLFF
TGTGCCAGCAGAGCAGGGGGAGTTGACGAAAAACTGTTTTTT
>.|TRBV6-1|TRBJ2-1|many
CASSEWPGAGDEQFF
TGTGCCAGCAGTGAATGGCCAGGGGCTGGGGATGAGCAGTTCTTC
>.|TRBV5-6|TRBJ2-7|few
CASSLGGDQSQQYF
TGTGCCAGCAGCTTGGGAGGGGACCAGTCCCAGCAGTACTTC
>TRBD2|TRBV29-1|TRBJ2-1|few
CSVRIAGATSYNEQFF
TGCAGCGTTCGCATAGCGGGAGCGACTTCCTACAATGAGCAGTTCTTC
>.|TRBV7-9|TRBJ1-5|.
CASSNPGPQHF
TGTGCCAGCAGCAACCCGGGGCCCCAGCATTTT
>TRBD1|TRBV28|TRBJ1-1|.
CASRTGTSSAFF
TGTGCCAGCCGGACAGGGACCTCGTCAGCTTTCTTT
>.|TRBV29-1|TRBJ2-2|many
CSGGANTGELFF
TGCAGCGGTGGAGCAAACACCGGGGAGCTGTTTTTT
>.|TRBV12-3/TRBV12-4|TRBJ2-1|few
CASSLQGRSYNEQFF
TGTGCCAGCAGTTTACAGGGGCGCTCCTACAATGAGCAGTTCTTC
>.|TRBV10-3|TRBJ2-7|.
CAISGGQYEQYF
TGTGCCATCAGTGGAGGACAGTACGAGCAGTACTTC
>.|TRBV6-5|TRBJ2-1|.
CASSYGSGDVNEQFF
TGTGCCAGCAGTTACGGGTCGGGAGATGTCAATGAGCAGTTCTTC
>.|TRBV5-4|TRBJ2-4|.
CASSSDRQLTAIQYF
TGTGCCAGCAGCTCTGACAGACAGCTTACGGCCATTCAGTACTTC
>TRBD2|TRBV13|TRBJ2-7|.
CASSLGGSGAYEQYF
TGTGCCAGCAGCTTAGGCGGTAGCGGGGCCTACGAGCAGTACTTC
>TRBD2|TRBV7-8|TRBJ2-7|.
CASSLGRSSGGYEQYF
TGTGCCAGCAGCTTAGGGCGTAGCTCGGGAGGGTACGAGCAGTACTTC
>TRBD1|TRBV20-1|TRBJ2-7|few
CSARDDRTGAEQYF
TGCAGTGCTAGAGATGACAGGACAGGGGCCGAGCAGTACTTC
>.|TRBV6-1|TRBJ2-7|many
CASSPSSTYEQYF
TGTGCCAGCAGTCCGTCCAGCACCTACGAGCAGTACTTC
>.|TRBV9|TRBJ1-1|medium-sized
CASSAQQGNTEAFF
TGTGCCAGCAGCGCACAACAGGGGAACACTGAAGCTTTCTTT
>.|TRBV15|TRBJ2-7|.
CATGHYLYEQYF
TGTGCCACCGGACATTACCTCTACGAGCAGTACTTC
>TRBD1|TRBV12-3/TRBV12-4|TRBJ1-2|few
CASSLTGQGAGGYTF
TGTGCCAGCAGTCTAACGGGACAGGGGGCAGGAGGCTACACCTTC
>TRBD1|TRBV7-9|TRBJ2-1|.
CASSTGQSSSYNEQFF
TGTGCCAGCAGCACGGGACAGTCGAGCTCCTACAATGAGCAGTTCTTC
>.|TRBV29-1|TRBJ2-5|many
CSVRSTAQETQYF
TGCAGCGTTCGGTCAACAGCCCAAGAGACCCAGTACTTC
>.|TRBV5-1|TRBJ1-2|many
CASRVTQRNNYGYTF
TGCGCCAGCAGAGTGACCCAAAGAAACAACTATGGCTACACCTTC
>TRBD2|TRBV5-6|TRBJ2-3|few
CASSFLAGFTDTQYF
TGTGCCAGCAGCTTTCTAGCGGGATTCACAGATACGCAGTATTTT
>.|TRBV11-2|TRBJ1-5|many
CASSLMSGSNQPQHF
TGTGCCAGCAGCTTAATGTCAGGATCAAATCAGCCCCAGCATTTT
>TRBD2|TRBV27|TRBJ2-3|few
CASTSPSGTIGDTQYF
TGTGCCAGCACCTCCCCTAGCGGGACAATAGGTGATACGCAGTATTTT
>TRBD2|TRBV3-1|TRBJ2-7|few
CASSQSLAGAYEQYF
TGTGCCAGCAGCCAATCACTAGCGGGAGCCTACGAGCAGTACTTC
>TRBD2|TRBV20-1|TRBJ2-3|many
CSATRGLADTDTQYF
TGCAGTGCTACTAGGGGACTAGCGGATACAGATACGCAGTATTTT
>.|TRBV16|TRBJ1-5|many
CASSQSGGDNQPQHF
TGTGCCAGCAGCCAATCGGGAGGGGACAATCAGCCCCAGCATTTT
>.|TRBV5-1|TRBJ2-7|many
CASSLERSEQYF
TGCGCCAGCAGCTTGGAGAGGAGCGAGCAGTACTTC
>.|TRBV7-9|TRBJ2-2|once
CAMGPPHTGELFF
TGTGCCATGGGCCCCCCCCACACCGGGGAGCTGTTTTTT